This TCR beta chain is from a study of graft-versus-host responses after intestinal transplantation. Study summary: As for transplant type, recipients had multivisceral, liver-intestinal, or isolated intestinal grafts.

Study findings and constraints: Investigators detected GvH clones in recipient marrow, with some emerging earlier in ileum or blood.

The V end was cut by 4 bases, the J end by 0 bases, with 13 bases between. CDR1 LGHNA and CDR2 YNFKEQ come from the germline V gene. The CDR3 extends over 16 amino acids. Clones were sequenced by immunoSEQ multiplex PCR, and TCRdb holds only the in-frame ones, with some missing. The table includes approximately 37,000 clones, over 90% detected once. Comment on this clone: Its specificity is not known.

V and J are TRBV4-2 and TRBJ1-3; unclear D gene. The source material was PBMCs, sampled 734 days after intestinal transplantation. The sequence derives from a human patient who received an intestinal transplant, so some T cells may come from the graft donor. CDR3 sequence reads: CASSRPDGDSGNTIYF. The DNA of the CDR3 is TGTGCCAGCAGCCGCCCAGACGGGGACTCTGGAAACACCATATATTTT.